The text below deals with one T cell receptor beta chain. Its antigen remains unknown. This CDR3 is missing its conserved last phenylalanine or tryptophan, likely due to a read error. Joint extraction of RNA and DNA used about 17-32 mg of bulk tissue that was unsorted. The source of the sample is a study of tumor-infiltrating lymphocytes in primary liver carcinoma. The overall study: Patients were men and women aged 30 to 69 years. Whole-study findings and limits: Tumor-adjacent and tumor-blood pairs overlapped less than tumor region pairs did.

Using a constant-region primer together with ProtoScript II reverse transcriptase, TCR beta cDNA was made from roughly 540 ng of total RNA. Three rounds of nested multiplex PCR with slightly modified ARM-PCR produced TCR beta libraries. In the first two PCR rounds, TRBV1-TRBV30 forward primers were paired with a C-beta reverse primer, and each round lasted approximately 10 cycles. TCRdb used MiXCR to reprocess the multiplex PCR reads, holding one entry per CDR3 protein. Of 75,000 to 80,000 distinct CDR3 sequences listed, approximately 62% were seen once; the top ten hold roughly 28%. The germline V gene has CDR1 ENHRY and CDR2 SYGVKD. This CDR3 comprises 13 residues.

V is TRBV10-3 and J is TRBJ1-1; D remains unclear. The receptor was isolated from a man aged 35-49 years with primary liver carcinoma and hepatitis B virus infection. Source material: tumor-adjacent normal liver tissue. The CDR3 DNA is TGTGGCATCAGTGGCACAGTGAACACTGAAGCTTTCTAT. This codes for CGISGTVNTEAFY.